The rows below give T cell receptor beta chains drawn from one sample of a study of CD8+CD57+ T cells in acquired aplastic anemia. TCRdb re-called the reads with MiXCR, one entry per CDR3 protein. The sample lists about 160,000 distinct CDR3 sequences, over 70% occurring once. Sequencing used sorted CD4+, CD8+, or CD8+CD57+ T cells (not recorded which) from PBMCs. The receptors originated from a human donor with aplastic anemia. Both conserved end residues are part of each CDR3. A D gene is named only where the DNA matches it firmly. Size tells how often a clone was seen (once, few, many) or the class of an expanded clone, and some rows leave it out.

j_call clone_size d_call v_call cdr3_aa cdr3_nt
TRBJ2-7 - - TRBV5-1 CASSFGFSPDEQYF TGCGCCAGCAGCTTTGGTTTTAGCCCGGACGAGCAGTACTTC
TRBJ1-4 - - TRBV5-1 CASSSASVEKLFF TGCGCCAGCAGCTCCGCGAGCGTTGAAAAACTGTTTTTT
TRBJ2-1 - - TRBV19 CASSISSAWGQNEQFF TGTGCCAGTAGTATCAGTAGCGCCTGGGGGCAGAATGAGCAGTTCTTC
TRBJ2-1 - - TRBV15 CATSESGWGSNNNEQFF TGTGCCACCAGCGAGTCGGGGTGGGGGTCGAATAACAATGAGCAGTTCTTC
TRBJ2-6 - - TRBV7-2 CASSRRATGANVLTF TGTGCCAGCAGCCGCAGGGCAACTGGGGCCAACGTCCTGACTTTC
TRBJ2-2 medium-sized TRBD2 TRBV4-3 CASSQDQAGETGELFF TGCGCCAGCAGCCAAGATCAAGCGGGGGAAACCGGGGAGCTGTTTTTT
TRBJ2-7 - TRBD2 TRBV6-1 CASSELASGSPEQYF TGTGCCAGCAGTGAATTGGCTAGCGGGAGCCCCGAGCAGTACTTC
TRBJ1-2 few TRBD1 TRBV5-1 CASSRGQDYYGYTF TGCGCCAGCAGCCGGGGACAGGATTACTATGGCTACACCTTC
TRBJ2-5 - - TRBV15 CATSRGVETQYF TGTGCCACCAGCAGAGGTGTTGAGACCCAGTACTTC
TRBJ2-5 - - TRBV7-2 CASGYSRGGETQYF TGTGCCAGCGGGTACTCGAGGGGTGGGGAGACCCAGTACTTC
TRBJ2-3 - TRBD2 TRBV10-2 CASWSQAGGLSTDTQYF TGCGCCAGCTGGTCCCAGGCGGGGGGCCTGAGCACAGATACGCAGTATTTT
TRBJ1-2 - TRBD1 TRBV10-1 CASGGTGRFDGYTF TGCGCCAGCGGAGGGACAGGGCGCTTCGATGGCTACACCTTC
TRBJ2-7 - - TRBV5-1 CASSLAGLLNEQYF TGCGCCAGCAGCTTGGCAGGGCTGCTCAACGAGCAGTACTTC
TRBJ1-5 - TRBD1 TRBV2 CASSIGTGEQPQHF TGTGCCAGCAGCATCGGGACAGGGGAACAGCCCCAGCATTTT
TRBJ1-4 - TRBD1 TRBV9 CASSHKDTGEDEKLFF TGTGCCAGCAGCCACAAGGATACAGGGGAGGATGAAAAACTGTTTTTT
TRBJ2-1 - TRBD2 TRBV2 CASSEDGLAGGGEQFF TGTGCCAGCAGTGAAGACGGACTAGCGGGGGGCGGAGAGCAGTTCTTC
TRBJ2-7 - - TRBV25-1 CASSSRSDPTSSYEQYF TGCGCCAGCAGCTCCAGATCGGACCCAACATCCTCCTACGAGCAGTACTTC
TRBJ1-2 - - TRBV7-8 CASSNTPGGNGYTF TGTGCCAGCAGCAACACACCGGGGGGGAACGGCTACACCTTC
TRBJ1-5 once - TRBV19 CASGNSSRRNQPQHF TGTGCCAGTGGAAATTCTAGCCGTCGAAATCAGCCCCAGCATTTT
TRBJ1-5 - TRBD1 TRBV7-9 CASSPGTGSFEPQHF TGTGCCAGCAGCCCAGGGACAGGGAGTTTTGAGCCCCAGCATTTT
TRBJ1-2 - - TRBV20-1 CSARDTVNYGYTF TGCAGTGCTAGAGATACAGTCAACTATGGCTACACCTTC
TRBJ1-6 many - TRBV6-5 CASSYSWSSYNSPLHF TGTGCCAGCAGTTACTCCTGGAGCTCCTATAATTCACCCCTCCACTTT
TRBJ2-5 - - TRBV7-4 CASSLYQETQYF TGTGCCAGCAGCCTGTACCAAGAGACCCAGTACTTC
TRBJ1-4 once - TRBV15 CATSDTRAKFF TGTGCCACCAGCGACACCCGGGCCAAATTTTTT
TRBJ1-1 - - TRBV2 CASYKGSTEAFF TGTGCCAGCTATAAGGGTAGCACTGAAGCTTTCTTT
TRBJ2-3 many - TRBV19 CASNPTGPPPTDTQYF TGTGCCAGTAACCCGACTGGGCCCCCTCCCACAGATACGCAGTATTTT
TRBJ2-7 once - TRBV7-3 CASSSRAGDEQYF TGTGCCAGCAGCTCCCGAGCGGGCGACGAGCAGTACTTC
TRBJ2-2 - - TRBV19 CASSIGRDTGELFF TGTGCCAGTAGTATAGGGCGGGACACCGGGGAGCTGTTTTTC
TRBJ1-3 few - TRBV20-1 CSARDLVAWHIYF TGCAGTGCTAGAGATCTCGTCGCCTGGCACATATATTTT
TRBJ2-7 - - TRBV5-6 CASSKGLYEEYF TGTGCCAGCAGCAAGGGACTTTACGAGGAGTACTTC
TRBJ2-5 few - TRBV9 CASSVAGIYQETQYF TGTGCCAGCAGCGTAGCGGGGATTTACCAAGAGACCCAGTACTTC